Reported below is one T cell receptor (beta chain). Its matching antigen is unknown. Germline CDR1 reads KGHSH; CDR2 reads LQKENI. Trimming stripped 5 bases from V and 5 bases from J, with 19 bases between. This CDR3 contains 16 residues. TCRdb's copy holds only in-frame clones and misses some; the assay was immunoSEQ multiplex PCR. This sample has over a million clones; approximately 98.5% occur once, and the top ten carry 0.36%. The sample originates from a study of shared clonotypes between healthy human individuals. Study overall: Donor composition was a couple of women and a few men, aged 18 to 49. The study's findings and limits: Several donors shared about 4.5% of their naive CD4 clonotypes.

This sequence joins TRBV18 and TRBJ2-1; the D gene is possibly TRBD2 (6 bases). The sample was naive CD4+ T cells sorted from blood. Noted subset: CD45RA+ positively selected. The receptor's source is a man in his thirties or forties in good health. For the CDR3, the DNA is TGTGCCAGCTCAGCTTACCGGGGACTGCTAAACAATGAGCAGTTCTTC. It yields the protein CASSAYRGLLNNEQFF.